This T cell receptor beta chain is drawn from a study of shared clonotypes between healthy human individuals (dated by TCRdb to the early 2020s). Regarding the complete study: The cohort included a few men and a couple of women between 18 and 49 years of age. Libraries were prepared and TCR repertoires were sequenced by different laboratories using diverse techniques, in order to increase sequencing depth and limit assay-specific biases. Between about 0.8 and 9.5 billion PBMCs per donor were obtained by leukapheresis. For each donor, three plates each were used for CD4 naive and CD4 memory, two plates were used for CD8 naive, and one plate was used for CD8 memory. The study deeply sequenced blood TCR repertoires of five healthy adults to estimate repertoire size and the extent of clonotype sharing between individuals.

For this clone: The specificity of this receptor is unknown. No base quality information exists; no much larger clone differs at one position.

From cysteine to phenylalanine, the CDR3 is 14 amino acids long. CDR3 DNA only is kept here, 42 bases in frame from base 1. Per the germline V gene, SGHRS is the CDR1 and YFSETQ is the CDR2. At the junction V is shortened by 0 bases and J by 4 bases, with 9 bases in between. The study at large found these results: Based on pairwise subsampling, the degree of clonotype sharing among donors was expected to be affected by sequencing depth. Sampling was restricted to blood, and TCR repertoires in tissue are likely to differ from TCR repertoires in blood. When a few donors were compared, the shared fraction of clonotypes was 5% to 6.5% for naive CD4, 3.5% to 4% for naive CD8, 2% to 2.5% for memory CD4, and 0.35% to 0.4% for memory CD8. Naive subsets generally had larger estimated clonotype richness than memory subsets. Rarefaction of sorted-subset datasets indicated incomplete sequencing despite the large sequencing depth. The small number of donors limited the genetic and exposure-history diversity represented. Compared with non-shared clonotypes, the clonotypes found in all four sorted-subset donors had higher generation probabilities.

The donors were healthy, HIV-negative adults who had no recently reported acute infections or vaccinations. Every donor was a Caucasian adult residing in Nashville, Tennessee, USA. CD4+ T cells were enriched by magnetic negative selection; naive cells were then positively selected on CD45RA, and the negative fraction formed the memory subset. Blood was collected by leukapheresis, and PBMCs were isolated by Ficoll-Histopaque density gradient centrifugation and then cryopreserved in liquid nitrogen vapor phase. Analytical flow cytometry was used to check the purity and quantity of each magnetically sorted T cell population. From each sorted fraction, genomic DNA was isolated and quantified by UV absorbance on a Nanodrop 2000c. TCR CDR3 regions were amplified from genomic DNA by multiplex PCR using the deep immunoSEQ assay. Extracted genomic DNA from each cell subset was spread evenly across all wells of several immunoSEQ 96-well plates, with each plate serving as a replicate. For sorted subsets, each replicate PCR was loaded with 150 to 250 ng genomic DNA, equivalent to some 27,000 T cell genomes. Purified libraries were quantified with a Qubit 3.0 fluorometer, sized on a Bioanalyzer 2100, and re-quantified with the KAPA Library Quantification kit. Each immunoSEQ 96-well plate was sequenced on its own single-read 150-cycle Illumina NextSeq 550 flow cell. The authors processed their data as follows. Because the immunoSEQ output included only junctional sequences and no quality scores, the filtering could not be the same as the filtering used for full-length reads. To assign V/J genes and CDR3, sequences were annotated against IMGT germline references using PyIR, a Python wrapper for IgBLAST v1.9. Any read was removed if the V/J assignment was weak (E-value above 1e-6), the CDR3 was missing, or the read contained stop codons, out-of-frame junctions, or ambiguous translated residues. A V3J clonotype was defined by an identical inferred V gene, J gene, and CDR3 amino acid sequence. Percentage overlap between repertoires was computed as shared unique clonotypes divided by the size of the smaller repertoire. Repertoire richness was assessed with RTK rarefaction, the Chao1 estimator, and Recon v2.1 estimates of unobserved clonotypes. OLGA was used to compute generation probabilities for all TCRbeta clonotypes that the gDNA method yielded from four donors. TCRdb mirrors the immuneACCESS table, restricted to in-frame sequences. Some clones are absent from its copies; in checked studies, under half trace to an unresolved V gene, and the reason for the others is unknown. The V and J calls and clone size are taken from that table; D and trimming were inferred from the DNA. This sample gives more than 550,000 clones in total; roughly 72% of them show up just once. Over 1.5% of the sample is taken by the ten largest.

The rearranged chain carries TRBV5-1 and TRBJ2-3; the D segment could be TRBD2, given 6 matching bases. Sequencing was carried out using memory CD4+ T cells sorted from blood. Sample cell subset or site, as interpreted from the label and publication: CD45RA-negative fraction. This TCR was sampled from a woman younger than 45 in good health. The nucleotides read TGCGCCAGCAGCTTGGACGGGAGAGCAGATACGCAGTATTTT. Translated, this gives CASSLDGRADTQYF.